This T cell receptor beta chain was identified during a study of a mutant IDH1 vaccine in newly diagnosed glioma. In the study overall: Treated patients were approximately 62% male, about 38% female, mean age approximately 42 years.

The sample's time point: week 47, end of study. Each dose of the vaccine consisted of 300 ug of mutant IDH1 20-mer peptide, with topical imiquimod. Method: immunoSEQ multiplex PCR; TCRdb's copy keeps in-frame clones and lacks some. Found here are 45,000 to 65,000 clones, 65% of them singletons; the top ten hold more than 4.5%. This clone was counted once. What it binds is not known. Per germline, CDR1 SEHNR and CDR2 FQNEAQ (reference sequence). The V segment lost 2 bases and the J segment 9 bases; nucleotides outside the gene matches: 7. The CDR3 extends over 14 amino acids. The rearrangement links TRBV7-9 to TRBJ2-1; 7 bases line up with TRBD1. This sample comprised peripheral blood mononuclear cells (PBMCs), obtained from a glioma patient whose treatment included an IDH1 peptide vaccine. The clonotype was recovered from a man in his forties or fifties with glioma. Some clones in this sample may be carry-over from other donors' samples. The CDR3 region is CASSLYTGVGEQFF. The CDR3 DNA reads TGTGCCAGCAGCTTATATACAGGGGTGGGTGAGCAGTTCTTC. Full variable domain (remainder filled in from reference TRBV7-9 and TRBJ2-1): DTGVSQNPRHKITKRGQNVTFRCDPISEHNRLYWYRQTLGQGPEFLTYFQNEAQLEKSRLLSDRFSAERPKGSFSTLEIQRTEQGDSAMYLCASSLYTGVGEQFFGPGTRLTVL.